The clone carrying this T cell receptor (beta chain) has just one count. Antigen: not known. A much bigger clone sits one base away, suggesting this may be a read error. This sample was taken from a study of blood T cells in healthy people across ages. Study-wide findings and caveats: The lack of PBMC sorting stopped any conclusive naive versus antigen-experienced comparison.

The authors ran a second PCR of roughly 7 to 11 cycles using a sample-barcoded 5' primer and a J-beta primer mix. Carrying 12 random nucleotides, a template-switch adaptor labeled each individual cDNA molecule. TCRdb itself ran the 5' RACE reads through MiXCR, one entry per CDR3 protein. Counted here are 870,000 or so distinct CDR3 sequences, around 26% occurring once; the ten biggest clones make up roughly 17%. V was shortened by 9 bases and J by 0 bases, with 15 bases between the two germline ends. This CDR3 has 14 amino acids. Germline-derived CDR1 and CDR2 are MDHEN and SYDVKM. Peripheral blood samples of 9 to 10 milliliters were drawn from each donor.

This TCR was sampled from a woman older than 75 in good health. This chain connects TRBV28 to TRBJ2-7, with D uncertain. Specimen: blood. CDR3 protein: CASRFASPSYEQYF. DNA of the CDR3: TGTGCCAGTCGATTCGCGAGTCCCTCCTACGAGCAGTACTTC. Full variable domain (remainder filled in from reference TRBV28 and TRBJ2-7): DVKVTQSSRYLVKRTGEKVFLECVQDMDHENMFWYRQDPGLGLRLIYFSYDVKMKEKGDIPEGYSVSREKKERFSLILESASTNQTSMYLCASRFASPSYEQYFGPGTRLTVT.